These T cell receptor beta chains were read from a single sample in a study of T cells in Graves' hyperthyroidism and ophthalmopathy. TCRdb re-analysed the multiplex PCR reads in MiXCR, keeping a single row per CDR3 protein. The table has 400,000 or so distinct CDR3 sequences, about an eighth seen once. The specimen sequenced was blood. These receptors originate from a man in his fifties or sixties with Graves' ophthalmopathy. Both conserved end residues are part of each CDR3. D genes are given only for firm matches. Clone size is shown for a subset of rows, as once, few, many or a class of expanded clone.

clone_size	d_call	v_call	j_call	cdr3_aa	cdr3_nt
.	.	TRBV20-1	TRBJ2-7	CSARDLAGRSSYEQYF	TGCAGTGCTAGAGATCTCGCGGGAAGGAGCTCCTACGAGCAGTACTTC
many	.	TRBV12-3/TRBV12-4	TRBJ1-4	CASRRRGSVNEKLFF	TGTGCCAGCAGACGCAGGGGCAGTGTTAATGAAAAACTGTTTTTT
few	.	TRBV6-1	TRBJ2-3	CAIKARGTDTQYF	TGTGCCATTAAGGCCCGGGGGACAGATACGCAGTATTTT
.	.	TRBV19	TRBJ2-1	CASSIDGPAHSSYNEQFF	TGTGCCAGTAGTATAGATGGTCCAGCGCACAGCTCCTACAATGAGCAGTTCTTC
many	.	TRBV7-9	TRBJ1-6	CASSFASPGNSPLHF	TGTGCCAGCAGCTTTGCCAGTCCTGGCAATTCACCCCTCCACTTT
.	.	TRBV19	TRBJ2-1	CASSTDGYNEQFF	TGTGCCAGTAGTACCGACGGGTACAATGAGCAGTTCTTC
many	TRBD2	TRBV20-1	TRBJ2-7	CSARLAGGREQYF	TGCAGTGCTAGACTAGCGGGAGGGCGCGAGCAGTACTTC
many	TRBD2	TRBV20-1	TRBJ2-5	CSARVPSGNQETQYF	TGCAGTGCTAGAGTGCCTAGCGGCAACCAAGAGACCCAGTACTTC
many	.	TRBV7-2	TRBJ2-3	CASSSTRITDTQYF	TGTGCCAGCAGCTCCACTAGAATCACAGATACGCAGTATTTT
many	.	TRBV6-1	TRBJ2-3	CASSELASSTDTQYF	TGTGCCAGCAGTGAACTAGCGTCTAGCACAGATACGCAGTATTTT
few	.	TRBV7-3	TRBJ2-3	CASSPLQGDTQYF	TGTGCCAGCAGCCCTTTACAGGGTGATACGCAGTATTTT
.	.	TRBV19	TRBJ2-1	CASQRTHESYNEQFF	TGTGCCAGTCAGAGGACTCATGAATCCTACAATGAGCAGTTCTTC
many	.	TRBV7-2	TRBJ2-3	CASSPQVSNTDTQYF	TGTGCCAGCAGCCCACAAGTGAGCAACACAGATACGCAGTATTTT
many	TRBD1	TRBV2	TRBJ1-5	CASSENRGRGWGNQPQHF	TGTGCCAGCAGTGAGAACAGGGGGCGTGGATGGGGCAATCAGCCCCAGCATTTT
many	TRBD1	TRBV5-4	TRBJ1-1	CASSLRRTGNTEAFF	TGTGCCAGCAGCTTGCGCAGGACAGGGAACACTGAAGCTTTCTTT
many	.	TRBV20-1	TRBJ2-7	CSAREGGYEQYF	TGCAGTGCTAGAGAAGGAGGCTACGAGCAGTACTTC
few	.	TRBV6-2/TRBV6-3	TRBJ1-1	CASSLRGGWGTEAFF	TGTGCCAGCAGTCTACGGGGGGGATGGGGCACTGAAGCTTTCTTT
many	TRBD1	TRBV6-1	TRBJ1-5	CASRKQGNQPQHF	TGTGCCAGCAGAAAACAGGGGAATCAGCCCCAGCATTTT
many	.	TRBV30	TRBJ2-3	CAWSPKRASDTQYF	TGTGCCTGGAGTCCCAAGCGGGCCTCAGATACGCAGTATTTT
many	.	TRBV5-1	TRBJ2-2	CASSTGNTGELFF	TGCGCCAGCAGTACAGGGAACACCGGGGAGCTGTTTTTT
many	TRBD2	TRBV20-1	TRBJ2-2	CSAAGTSGLLTGELFF	TGCAGTGCCGCCGGGACTAGCGGGTTACTCACCGGGGAGCTGTTTTTT
few	.	TRBV19	TRBJ1-1	CASSQNQGSEAFF	TGTGCCAGTAGTCAAAACCAGGGATCTGAAGCTTTCTTT
few	.	TRBV5-1	TRBJ2-2	CASRNIDRYGELFF	TGCGCCAGCAGAAATATAGACAGATACGGGGAGCTGTTTTTT
.	.	TRBV6-1	TRBJ2-7	CASSGGTYYEQYF	TGTGCCAGCAGTGGGGGGACTTACTACGAGCAGTACTTC
.	TRBD1	TRBV5-6	TRBJ2-1	CASSLAPGGGNEQFF	TGTGCCAGCAGCTTGGCCCCAGGGGGCGGGAATGAGCAGTTCTTC
few	TRBD2	TRBV6-1	TRBJ2-3	CATYLSGGSTDTQYF	TGTGCCACTTATCTTAGCGGGGGAAGCACAGATACGCAGTATTTT
few	.	TRBV27	TRBJ2-7	CASSWAVSSYEQYF	TGTGCCAGCAGTTGGGCAGTTAGCTCCTACGAGCAGTACTTC
.	TRBD1	TRBV14	TRBJ2-5	CTSSLGTGVGETQYF	TGTACCAGCAGCTTGGGCACAGGGGTTGGAGAGACCCAGTACTTC
many	TRBD2	TRBV20-1	TRBJ2-5	CSARDKKLAAHLGETQYF	TGCAGTGCTAGAGACAAAAAACTAGCGGCCCACTTAGGAGAGACCCAGTACTTC
.	TRBD1	TRBV6-1	TRBJ2-7	CASGRGTGGSGPYEQYF	TGTGCCAGCGGGAGGGGGACAGGGGGCTCGGGACCCTACGAGCAGTACTTC
many	.	TRBV2	TRBJ2-5	CASSDGIDRTTETQYF	TGTGCCAGCAGTGACGGTATTGATCGTACAACGGAGACCCAGTACTTC
many	TRBD1	TRBV20-1	TRBJ1-6	CSARDRSSYNSPLHF	TGCAGTGCTAGGGACAGGAGCTCCTATAATTCACCCCTCCACTTT
many	.	TRBV5-6	TRBJ1-1	CASSLVPVGAEAFF	TGTGCCAGCAGCCTGGTCCCGGTGGGCGCTGAAGCTTTCTTT
.	TRBD2	TRBV15	TRBJ2-5	CATRPSGRAGETQYF	TGTGCCACCAGACCGAGCGGGAGGGCCGGTGAGACCCAGTACTTC
.	TRBD2	TRBV20-1	TRBJ2-1	CSPSGRLAREQFF	TGCAGTCCTAGCGGGAGGCTGGCGCGGGAGCAGTTCTTC
.	TRBD2	TRBV14	TRBJ2-2	CASSQDVRLAGGTGELFF	TGTGCCAGCAGCCAAGATGTAAGACTAGCGGGAGGCACCGGGGAGCTGTTTTTT
many	.	TRBV2	TRBJ2-2	CASSEGYTGELFF	TGTGCCAGCAGTGAAGGCTACACCGGGGAGCTGTTTTTT
.	.	TRBV19	TRBJ1-4	CASSGGLGNNEKLFF	TGTGCCAGTAGTGGCGGTCTCGGCAATAATGAAAAACTGTTTTTT
.	.	TRBV20-1	TRBJ1-3	CSVPDRSRNTIYF	TGCAGTGTCCCAGACAGGTCCCGAAACACCATATATTTT
.	TRBD2	TRBV4-1	TRBJ2-3	CASSQGGRAITDTQYF	TGCGCCAGCAGCCAAGGCGGGAGGGCAATCACAGATACGCAGTATTTT
many	TRBD1	TRBV27	TRBJ1-6	CASSYTQGASSPLHF	TGTGCCAGCAGTTACACCCAGGGGGCAAGCTCACCCCTCCACTTT
few	.	TRBV12-3/TRBV12-4	TRBJ2-2	CASSFDWDTGELFF	TGTGCCAGCAGTTTCGACTGGGACACCGGGGAGCTGTTTTTT
many	.	TRBV9	TRBJ2-5	CASSVATLAQETQYF	TGTGCCAGCAGCGTAGCTACACTCGCCCAAGAGACCCAGTACTTC
.	.	TRBV7-9	TRBJ2-2	CASSIAGRTGELFF	TGTGCCAGCAGCATCGCGGGAAGAACCGGGGAGCTGTTTTTT
.	TRBD2	TRBV2	TRBJ2-5	CASSLSGIGETQYF	TGTGCCAGCAGTTTAAGCGGGATTGGGGAGACCCAGTACTTC
many	.	TRBV12-3/TRBV12-4	TRBJ2-6	CASSLDTGANVLTF	TGTGCCAGCAGTTTGGATACCGGGGCCAACGTCCTGACTTTC
many	.	TRBV5-1	TRBJ1-2	CASSFSQGNGYTF	TGCGCCAGCAGCTTCAGTCAGGGCAATGGCTACACCTTC
.	.	TRBV28	TRBJ2-6	CASSLGNWDGANVLTF	TGTGCCAGCAGTTTAGGCAACTGGGATGGGGCCAACGTCCTGACTTTC
many	.	TRBV11-1	TRBJ2-5	CASSLAGLQTQYF	TGTGCCAGCAGCTTAGCAGGGCTCCAGACCCAGTACTTC